Included here is one T cell receptor beta chain sequence, with context. Its cognate antigen is unknown. The V segment lost 8 bases and the J segment 7 bases; nucleotides outside the gene matches: 6. The CDR3 loop spans 13 amino acids. The germline CDR1 and CDR2 sequences are SGHDN and FVKESK. Measured with immunoSEQ multiplex PCR; TCRdb has only the in-frame clones, and not every one. The table records 300,000 to 350,000 clones, more than 65% of them present only once. The record originates from a study of cytotoxic CD8 clonotypes in ibrutinib-treated CLL. Study-wide background: Patient counts were over 9 relapsed/refractory, roughly 15 treatment-naive and some 17 IGHV unmutated. Among patients, approximately 25 responded partially and 2 completely; roughly 15 then stayed remitted and about 12 progressed after median approximately 70 months. Whole-study results and caveats: Few clonotypes were public, and these shrank or held steady under treatment. Sustained-remission and progressing patients were not sampled at matched times.

This specimen consisted of PBMCs, obtained before ibrutinib treatment. This sequence joins TRBV14 and TRBJ2-1; 9 bases match TRBD2. The receptor was isolated from a human donor with chronic lymphocytic leukemia. The CDR3 nucleotides are TGTGCCAGCGGCGGGAGGGGGTGGAATGAGCAGTTCTTC. Its translation: CASGGRGWNEQFF.